One and the same sample provided the 10 T cell receptor beta chains below, sequenced in a study of post-analysis software for immune sequencing data. Their antigens remain unidentified. Findings and limits, study-wide: Controls had lower frequencies than patients of 4 or 5 TRBV segments, which included TRBV5-6, TRBV5-1 and TRBV20-1.

The TCR beta cDNA libraries contained unique molecular identifiers. TCRdb independently ran MiXCR on the PCR reads; one entry per CDR3 protein. Counted here are some 370,000 distinct CDR3 sequences, around 33% occurring once; the ten biggest clones make up about an eighth. The specimen was blood. The source of these receptors is a girl aged 5-17 years with multiple sclerosis.

This clonotype turned up a few times. The gene calls are TRBV12-3 or TRBV12-4 and TRBJ2-5, with 8 bases fitting TRBD1. V gave up 7 bases and J gave up 5 bases; unmatched junction bases: 12. The CDR3 has 15 residues. The CDR3 here is CASTMGQGDRETQYF. DNA for the CDR3: TGTGCCAGCACCATGGGACAAGGGGACAGGGAGACCCAGTACTTC.

The chain couples TRBV5-8 to TRBJ1-2; D gene unclear. The V and J ends lost 0 bases and 2 bases respectively, with 8 bases between them. This CDR3 has 14 residues. Germline V gives CDR1 SGHTS, CDR2 YDEGEE. The CDR3 DNA reads as TGTGCCAGCAGCTTGGAGGGAGTCAACTATGGCTACACCTTC. This gives the protein CASSLEGVNYGYTF.

The chain combines TRBV5-6 with TRBJ1-1; D uncertain. The CDR3 runs 18 residues. Germline V gene lookup returns CDR1 SGHDT and CDR2 YYEEEE. V was pared by 4 bases and J by 1 base, with 23 bases between. The CDR3 here is CASSVTRGSADPNTEAFF. The CDR3 DNA is TGTGCCAGCAGCGTAACGAGAGGATCGGCGGATCCGAACACTGAAGCTTTCTTT.

The chain has TRBV29-1 and TRBJ2-7; D is ambiguous. This CDR3 is 11 amino acids long. Germline V gene sequence: CDR1 SQVTM, CDR2 ANQGSEA. Between the trimmed V and J ends, which lost 0 bases and 2 bases, there was a span of 2 bases. The CDR3 sequence: CSVEEPYEQYF. CDR3 nucleotides: TGCAGCGTTGAAGAGCCCTACGAGCAGTACTTC.

The chain combines TRBV29-1 with TRBJ1-1; D is unclear. The CDR3 length is 11 residues. Germline CDR1 SQVTM, CDR2 ANQGSEA. With 3 bases removed from V and 1 base from J, the gap between germline ends came to 3 bases. The CDR3 bases are TGCAGCGTTGACAAGAACACTGAAGCTTTCTTT. As protein: CSVDKNTEAFF.

In this sample, this clonotype turned up a few times. Germline and junction disagree at one end, which may indicate a read error. V gene TRBV5-1 combines with J gene TRBJ2-3; D uncertain. The germline V gene encodes CDR1 SGHRS and CDR2 YFSETQ. The CDR3 runs 12 residues. CDR3 coding DNA: TGTGCCAGCAGCTTCCGCACAGATACGCAGTATTTT. This sequence encodes CASSFRTDTQYF.

The chain links TRBV21-1 to TRBJ1-2. TRBV21-1 is a recognized pseudogene. This CDR3 has 18 residues. In nucleotides, the CDR3 is TGTGCCAGCAGCTATTACCTGACTTCTGGTCCTATGTTCTATGGCTACACCTTC. It specifies CASSYYLTSGPMFYGYTF.

Only a few counts were recorded for this clonotype. In DNA form, the CDR3 reads TGTGCCAGCAGTTTTTACAGGGACACCGGGGAGCTGTTTTTT. This translates into CASSFYRDTGELFF. V usage is TRBV6-5 and J usage is TRBJ2-2; a weak D match, TRBD1 (6 bases). This CDR3 has 14 amino acids. Trimming took 4 bases from V and 3 from J, leaving 9 bases between them. CDR1 MNHEY and CDR2 SVGAGI come from the germline V gene.

This clonotype has just a few counts. The chain links TRBV7-2 to TRBJ2-4, with D perhaps matching TRBD2 (7 bases). Trimming took 3 bases from V and 8 from J, leaving 20 bases between them. The CDR3 spans 16 residues. From germline, CDR1 is SGHTA and CDR2 FQGNSA. The CDR3 spells CASSFLGGRGMDIQYF. CDR3 DNA: TGTGCCAGCAGCTTCCTCGGGGGGCGGGGTATGGACATTCAGTACTTC.

The genes are TRBV20-1 and TRBJ2-1, with a possible D match to TRBD2 (5 bases). The CDR3 length is 12 residues. Germline-derived CDR1 and CDR2 are DFQATT and SNEGSKA (reference sequence). V was shortened by 5 bases and J by 7 bases, with 12 bases between the two germline ends. The CDR3 DNA reads TGCAGTGCTTGGGGAGAAATAAATGAGCAGTTCTTC. This codes for CSAWGEINEQFF.